This T cell receptor beta chain came from a study of cytomegalovirus exposure and HLA in healthy donors. Healthy bone marrow donors supplied every sample. The PCR employed 60 Vbeta primers together with 13 Jbeta primers. Sequencing used immunoSEQ multiplex PCR; TCRdb keeps in-frame clones, though not all of them. There are fewer than 120,000 clones in the sample; 60% to 85% occur only once, and under 1.5% lies in the top ten. The receptor's source is a woman in her twenties or thirties in good health and CMV-seronegative. The specimen was PBMCs.

DNA of the CDR3: TGTGCCAGCAGTGAAGTACAGGGGTATGGTCAGCCCCAGCATTTT. Translated, it gives CASSEVQGYGQPQHF. V is TRBV2 and J is TRBJ1-5, with 7 positions matching TRBD1. Germline assignment: CDR1 SNHLY and CDR2 FYNNEI. This CDR3 has 15 amino acids. V shed 1 base and J 6 bases; nucleotides not matched to a gene: 6.